These 13 T cell receptor beta chains came from one sample sequenced in a study of cytomegalovirus exposure and HLA in healthy donors. Both 60 Vbeta primers and 13 Jbeta primers went into the PCR. TCRdb keeps only in-frame clones here, not all; method: immunoSEQ multiplex PCR. The sample includes 110,000 or so clones, over 65% of them seen just once. The specimen was PBMCs. Every receptor here comes from a woman between 18 and 29 years old in good health and CMV-seronegative.

This clone came up once. The V call is TRBV7-9, the J call TRBJ2-3; 7 nucleotides match TRBD1. CDR1 SEHNR and CDR2 FQNEAQ come from the germline V gene (reference sequence). V lost 5 bases to trimming and J lost 2 bases; unmatched junction nucleotides: 10. The CDR3 length is 16 residues. In nucleotides, the CDR3 is TGTGCCAGCAGCCATAACCCCGGGACAGACACAGATACGCAGTATTTT. This gives the protein CASSHNPGTDTDTQYF.

This clone was recorded only once. The chain combines TRBV7-6 with TRBJ2-5; D remains ambiguous. The CDR3 extends over 14 amino acids. V was clipped by 5 bases and J by 1 base, with 11 bases between them. CDR1 SGHVS and CDR2 FNYEAQ come from the germline V gene. The CDR3 nucleotides read TGTGCCAGCAGCAAGACAAGGTTCCAAGAGACCCAGTACTTC. This codes for CASSKTRFQETQYF. The variable domain in full, completed from reference TRBV7-6 and TRBJ2-5, reads GAGVSQSPRYKVTKRGQDVALRCDPISGHVSLYWYRQALGQGPEFLTYFNYEAQQDKSGLPNDRFSAERPEGSISTLTIQRTEQRDSAMYRCASSKTRFQETQYFGPGTRLLVL.

A few counts support this clone. The chain has TRBV19 and TRBJ1-5, with 8 positions matching TRBD1. Germline-derived CDR1 and CDR2 are LNHDA and SQIVND (reference sequence). This CDR3 is 15 amino acids long. The junction had 5 bases not matched to a gene; V was cut back by 3 bases and J by 4 bases. Written as DNA, the CDR3 is TGTGCCAGTAGTATGCCGGGACAGGTTAATCAGCCCCAGCATTTT. It translates to CASSMPGQVNQPQHF.

The chain carries TRBV27 and TRBJ2-3; a weak D match, TRBD2 (6 bases). Germline V gives CDR1 MNHEY, CDR2 SMNVEV (reference sequence). This CDR3 has 14 amino acids. Trimming pared 6 bases from V and 0 bases from J, leaving 10 bases between. CDR3 nucleotide sequence: TGTGCCAGCAGCTCGAGCGGGAGCACAGATACGCAGTATTTT. Amino acids: CASSSSGSTDTQYF.

J is TRBJ1-6 and V is TRBV7-6; D unresolved. V was trimmed by 3 bases and J by 10 bases, leaving 13 bases between them. The CDR3 consists of 14 residues. Germline V gene sequence: CDR1 SGHVS, CDR2 FNYEAQ. CDR3 in DNA: TGTGCCAGCAGCTTCGGGGAGGAGAGATCACCCCTCCACTTT. Protein product: CASSFGEERSPLHF. Supplemented by reference TRBV7-6 and TRBJ1-6, the full variable domain reads GAGVSQSPRYKVTKRGQDVALRCDPISGHVSLYWYRQALGQGPEFLTYFNYEAQQDKSGLPNDRFSAERPEGSISTLTIQRTEQRDSAMYRCASSFGEERSPLHFGNGTRLTVT.

The gene calls are TRBV2 and TRBJ1-1; 9 nucleotides agree with TRBD1. This CDR3 has 14 amino acids. CDR1 and CDR2 (germline): SNHLY, FYNNEI. The ends lost 4 bases at V and 8 bases at J; junction bases unmatched: 8. CDR3 sequence: CASSVRQGGSEAFF. The CDR3 DNA reads TGTGCCAGCAGTGTAAGACAGGGGGGTTCCGAAGCTTTCTTT.

The chain employs TRBV4-2 and TRBJ2-5, with TRBD2 matching over 11 bases. There are 19 residues in the CDR3. The V gene end was trimmed by 0 bases and the J gene end by 2 bases; junction bases not matched to a gene: 11. Germline assignment: CDR1 LGHNA and CDR2 YNFKEQ. For the CDR3, the DNA is TGTGCCAGCAGCCAAGATCTAGCGGGGGGACCTTCGGATCAAGAGACCCAGTACTTC. It translates to CASSQDLAGGPSDQETQYF.

The chain's CDR3 is CASSLSLGGDYGYTF. DNA for the CDR3: TGTGCCAGCAGTTTATCGTTAGGGGGGGACTATGGCTACACCTTC. The chain employs TRBV27 and TRBJ1-2; tentatively, D is TRBD1 (6 bases). This CDR3 region has 15 residues. V was shortened by 0 bases and J by 3 bases, with 11 bases between the two germline ends. CDR1 MNHEY and CDR2 SMNVEV come from the germline V gene (reference sequence).

The V gene is TRBV30, the J gene TRBJ1-2; D possibly corresponds to TRBD1 (5 bases). Germline assignment: CDR1 GTSNPN and CDR2 SVGIG (reference sequence). This CDR3 has 15 residues. V lost 2 bases and J lost 6, with 19 bases in between. The CDR3 DNA follows: TGTGCCTGGAGTCCCCCCTTATCAGGGTCTCATGGCTACACCTTC. As protein: CAWSPPLSGSHGYTF. Full variable domain (remainder filled in from reference TRBV30 and TRBJ1-2): SQTIHQWPATLVQPVGSPLSLECTVEGTSNPNLYWYRQAAGRGLQLLFYSVGIGQISSEVPQNLSASRPQDRQFILSSKKLLLSDSGFYLCAWSPPLSGSHGYTFGSGTRLTVV.

The chain couples TRBV7-6 to TRBJ2-5; unclear D gene. From germline, CDR1 is SGHVS and CDR2 FNYEAQ. CDR3 size: 12 residues. V gave up 5 bases and J gave up 5 bases, with 9 bases separating them. The CDR3, as DNA: TGTGCCAGCAGCCCCTTAATGGAGACCCAGTACTTC. Translated: CASSPLMETQYF.

The chain uses TRBV28 and TRBJ2-1; 9 nucleotides line up with TRBD1. CDR3 length: 15 residues. Germline-derived CDR1 and CDR2 are MDHEN and SYDVKM. V lost 4 bases, J lost 7 bases, and 8 bases stayed unmatched. The CDR3 DNA reads TGTGCCAGCAGTTCGGACAGGGGATCCCTAAATGAGCAGTTCTTC. This codes for CASSSDRGSLNEQFF.

The V call is TRBV28, the J call TRBJ1-2; weak D call: TRBD1 (6 bases). Germline V CDR1 and CDR2: MDHEN, SYDVKM. Trimming removed 11 bases from V and 2 bases from J, with 12 bases in between. The CDR3 length is 12 residues. Written as DNA, the CDR3 is TGTGCCGAGGGGGTAACGAACTATGGCTACACCTTC. Its translation: CAEGVTNYGYTF.

The chain links TRBV2 to TRBJ2-5; no definite D call. With 2 bases removed from V and 5 bases from J, the gap between germline ends came to 9 bases. Per the germline V gene, CDR1 is SNHLY and CDR2 is FYNNEI. The CDR3 runs 13 residues. CDR3 nucleotides: TGTGCCAGCAGTGAATCCTTCTTCGAGACCCAGTACTTC. It is translated as CASSESFFETQYF. Looking up the rest from reference TRBV2 and TRBJ2-5 gives the full variable domain: EPEVTQTPSHQVTQMGQEVILRCVPISNHLYFYWYRQILGQKVEFLVSFYNNEISEKSEIFDDQFSVERPDGSNFTLKIRSTKLEDSAMYFCASSESFFETQYFGPGTRLLVL.